Listed below are T cell receptor beta chains from one sample, sequenced in a study of blood T cell repertoires in COVID-19. Using immunoSEQ multiplex PCR, the repertoire was profiled, and TCRdb retains in-frame clones only, with some absent. The sample gives about 270,000 clones, 88% of which show up once; 0.75% to 1% is in the top ten. Sequences were obtained from PBMCs or T cells enriched from blood (not recorded which). All receptors come from a woman aged 25 to 39 who had recovered from COVID-19. Each CDR3 is given with its conserved first and last residue. D genes are given only for firm matches. Expanded clones get a size class; other rows say once, few or many, or leave the size out.

>-|once|TRBJ2-7|TRBV7-9
TGTGCCAGCAGCTTACCGGGACAATCCTACGAGCAGTACTTC
CASSLPGQSYEQYF
>TRBD2|-|TRBJ2-1|TRBV5-1
TGCGCCAGCAGCAAAGGCGGGGGGTCCTACAATGAGCAGTTCTTC
CASSKGGGSYNEQFF
>TRBD1|-|TRBJ1-4|TRBV28
TGTGCCAGCAGGGCCTCCGGGACAGGGGGGTTACTGTTTTTT
CASRASGTGGLLFF
>TRBD1|-|TRBJ1-6|TRBV9
TGTGCCAGCAGCGTAAACCGGGACAGAAATAATTCACCCCTCCACTTT
CASSVNRDRNNSPLHF
>TRBD2|once|TRBJ2-4|TRBV5-8
TGTGCCAGCAGCGCTGGTGACGGGAGGCGGGGTTTAGCCAAAAACATTCAGTACTTC
CASSAGDGRRGLAKNIQYF
>-|-|TRBJ2-5|TRBV6-5
TGTGCCAGCAGGCCAGACCAAGAGACCCAGTACTTC
CASRPDQETQYF
>-|-|TRBJ2-3|TRBV28
TGTGCCAGCAGAATAAACCCGCTTCGGGGTGGGAAGGTCACAGATACGCAGTATTTT
CASRINPLRGGKVTDTQYF
>TRBD2|few|TRBJ2-3|TRBV7-2
TGTGCCAGCAGCTTGAAACTAGCGTTGACGCAGTATTTT
CASSLKLALTQYF
>-|-|TRBJ2-3|TRBV6-2/TRBV6-3
TGTGCCAGCAGTCTACTAGAACCCCGCACAGATACGCAGTATTTT
CASSLLEPRTDTQYF
>-|-|TRBJ1-1|TRBV15
TGTGCCACCAGCAGAGATCCGGAGATGAACACTGAAGCTTTCTTT
CATSRDPEMNTEAFF
>TRBD2|-|TRBJ2-2|TRBV19
TGTGCCAGTAGTGTGGTTAGCGGGGGTAACACCGGGGAGCTGTTTTTT
CASSVVSGGNTGELFF
>TRBD1|once|TRBJ2-7|TRBV12-3/TRBV12-4
TGTGCCAGCAGCAAAGACAGGGTCTACGAGCAGTACTTC
CASSKDRVYEQYF
>TRBD1|-|TRBJ1-1|TRBV5-1
TGCGCCAGCAGCTTAGACAGGGGGAACACTGAAGCTTTCTTT
CASSLDRGNTEAFF
>-|once|TRBJ1-1|TRBV7-3
TGTGCCAGCAGCCGCGGGAGAGGGGGTACTATGAACACTGAAGCTTTCTTT
CASSRGRGGTMNTEAFF
>TRBD2|-|TRBJ2-3|TRBV9
TGTGCCAGCAGCGTAGGCCTAGCGGGGGGACCTAGCACAGATACGCAGTATTTT
CASSVGLAGGPSTDTQYF
>-|-|TRBJ2-3|TRBV27
TGTGCCAGTCGACCCCGAGCGGAACCTAGCACAGATACGCAGTATTTT
CASRPRAEPSTDTQYF
>-|once|TRBJ2-5|TRBV30
TGTGCCTGGAGTGTGACGGGGGAGACCCAGTACTTC
CAWSVTGETQYF
>-|-|TRBJ2-5|TRBV15
TGTGCCACCAGTCAGCGGACCACGGGAGAGACCCAGTACTTC
CATSQRTTGETQYF
>TRBD1|few|TRBJ2-7|TRBV5-1
TGCGCCAGCAGCTTGGTCGGGACAGGGCCCTACGAGCAGTACTTC
CASSLVGTGPYEQYF
>TRBD1|-|TRBJ2-7|TRBV7-8
TGTGCCAGCACCGACCCCGGGACAGGGAGCCACGAGCAGTACTTC
CASTDPGTGSHEQYF
>TRBD1|-|TRBJ1-6|TRBV7-9
TGTGCCAGCAGCTTAGCGGCGGGACAGGGTAATTCACCCCTCCACTTT
CASSLAAGQGNSPLHF
>TRBD1|-|TRBJ1-5|TRBV6-2/TRBV6-3
TGTGCCAGCAGCTCGGACAGGCTCCAGCATTTT
CASSSDRLQHF
>-|-|TRBJ2-7|TRBV6-5
TGTGCCAGCAGCATTAGGGGGTTCGGCTACGAGCAGTACTTC
CASSIRGFGYEQYF
>TRBD1|-|TRBJ1-1|TRBV5-4
TGTGCCAGCAGCTCCCCCGGGACAGGGGTCGGAACTGAAGCTTTCTTT
CASSSPGTGVGTEAFF
>-|-|TRBJ1-1|TRBV7-6
TGTGCCAGCCTCACAGGCCCCAGGAGCACTGAAGCTTTCTTT
CASLTGPRSTEAFF
>-|-|TRBJ1-1|TRBV20-1
TGCAGCGTCGGGGGGAACACTGAAGCTTTCTTT
CSVGGNTEAFF
>-|-|TRBJ1-1|TRBV7-3
TGTGCCAGCAGCCCCGAGCCTGGTGCAGACATGAACACTGAAGCTTTCTTT
CASSPEPGADMNTEAFF
>TRBD1|-|TRBJ2-7|TRBV27
TGTGCCAGCAGCCGGGACAGGGACATCTACGAGCAGTACTTC
CASSRDRDIYEQYF
>-|-|TRBJ1-4|TRBV7-9
TGTGCCAGCAGCTTAGGTTCCGGGGGAGCAACTAATGAAAAACTGTTTTTT
CASSLGSGGATNEKLFF
>-|-|TRBJ2-1|TRBV12-3/TRBV12-4
TGTGCCAGCACCAGACTAGTCACCAATGAGCAGTTCTTC
CASTRLVTNEQFF
>-|-|TRBJ1-1|TRBV28
TGTGCCAGCAGTTTTACTTTATTGAGGAGCACTGAAGCTTTCTTT
CASSFTLLRSTEAFF
>-|-|TRBJ1-3|TRBV25-1
TGTGCCAGCAGTCAGAATGGAAACACCATATATTTT
CASSQNGNTIYF
>-|-|TRBJ1-4|TRBV2
TGTGCCAGCAGGGAAACAGATCACGCCAATGAAAAACTGTTTTTT
CASRETDHANEKLFF
>-|many|TRBJ2-7|TRBV7-6
TGTGCCAGCAGCTTAGGAGATTACGAGCAGTACTTC
CASSLGDYEQYF
>-|-|TRBJ2-5|TRBV19
TGTGCCAGTAGTATTTCAGGGATGGCCGGACGGGAGACCCAGTACTTC
CASSISGMAGRETQYF
>TRBD1|once|TRBJ2-2|TRBV18
TGTGCCAGCTCGGGGGACAGCTTTACCGGGGAGCTGTTTTTT
CASSGDSFTGELFF
>TRBD2|-|TRBJ2-7|TRBV28
TGTGCCAGCAGTTTATCTATAGCGGGAGGGCCTAACGAGCAGTACTTC
CASSLSIAGGPNEQYF
>-|once|TRBJ1-5|TRBV28
TGTGCCACCCTAGGACACACCTGGAGCAATCAGCCCCAGCATTTT
CATLGHTWSNQPQHF
>-|-|TRBJ1-1|TRBV19
TGTGCCAGCCTTATGGCGGCAATGAACACTGAAGCTTTCTTT
CASLMAAMNTEAFF
>-|-|TRBJ2-7|TRBV15
TGTGCCACCAGCAGACCCGCGGGACAGAGCTACGAGCAGTACTTC
CATSRPAGQSYEQYF
>-|-|TRBJ2-4|TRBV15
TGTGCCACCAGCATACGGGCCAAAAACATTCAGTACTTC
CATSIRAKNIQYF
>TRBD1|-|TRBJ1-1|TRBV6-1
TGTGCCAGCAGTGAATATAGGACAGGGTGGGGGGGGACTGAAGCTTTCTTT
CASSEYRTGWGGTEAFF
>-|-|TRBJ1-3|TRBV23-1
TGCGCCAGCCCATCTTTTTGGGGGGGGACCCTATGCTCTGGAAACACCATATATTTT
CASPSFWGGTLCSGNTIYF
>-|-|TRBJ1-5|TRBV19
TGTGCCAGTACTTTTCGCGGGGGCAATCAGCCCCAGCATTTT
CASTFRGGNQPQHF
>-|-|TRBJ1-5|TRBV9
TGTGCCAGCAGCGCCGGAGATGGTAGCAATCAGCCCCAGCATTTT
CASSAGDGSNQPQHF